The 26 T cell receptor beta chains reported below all come from one sample, sequenced in a study of early T cells in non-severe SARS-CoV-2 infection. MiXCR was run by TCRdb on the 5' RACE reads, yielding one entry per CDR3 protein. The sample yields 52,000 or so distinct CDR3 sequences, more than 6.5% seen once. Sample: whole blood, taken at baseline. These receptors were obtained from an adult who was a healthcare worker with PCR-confirmed SARS-CoV-2 infection or an uninfected control (not recorded which).

This clonotype has only a few counts. The rearrangement links TRBV28 to TRBJ2-7; 8 bases align to TRBD2. This CDR3 contains 15 residues. V was clipped by 9 bases and J by 7 bases; unmatched bases: 17. CDR1 is MDHEN, CDR2 SYDVKM, per germline. The CDR3 region is CASSPGGSPSKEQYF. The CDR3 DNA reads TGTGCCAGTTCGCCGGGGGGGAGCCCCAGCAAGGAGCAGTACTTC.

This clonotype has ten or more counts. The chain combines TRBV2 with TRBJ2-3, with 7 positions matching TRBD2. V was pared by 0 bases and J by 1 base, with 4 bases of the junction left unmatched. The germline CDR1 and CDR2 sequences are SNHLY and FYNNEI. This CDR3 contains 16 residues. Written as DNA, the CDR3 is TGTGCCAGCAGTGAAGCGGCGGGGGTCGGCACAGATACGCAGTATTTT. The encoded protein is CASSEAAGVGTDTQYF. The whole variable domain, filled in from reference TRBV2 and TRBJ2-3, reads EPEVTQTPSHQVTQMGQEVILRCVPISNHLYFYWYRQILGQKVEFLVSFYNNEISEKSEIFDDQFSVERPDGSNFTLKIRSTKLEDSAMYFCASSEAAGVGTDTQYFGPGTRLTVL.

This chain connects TRBV5-6 to TRBJ2-5; D gene uncertain. The ends were cut back, 4 bases at V and 5 bases at J, with 12 bases in the middle. The V gene's germline CDR1 is SGHDT and CDR2 YYEEEE. The CDR3 length is 13 residues. In nucleotides, the CDR3 is TGTGCCAGCAGCCTTGGTGTTTTGGAGACCCAGTACTTC. Translation: CASSLGVLETQYF.

This clonotype has a handful of counts. The gene calls are TRBV2 and TRBJ2-5; maybe TRBD2 (6 bases). Germline loops: CDR1 SNHLY, CDR2 FYNNEI. Trimming took off 4 bases at V and 4 bases at J, with 10 bases between the two ends. This CDR3 spans 13 amino acids. CDR3 coding DNA: TGTGCCAGCAGTGGACAGCGGGTAGAGACCCAGTACTTC. Amino acids: CASSGQRVETQYF.

This clonotype was detected only a few times. The rearrangement joins TRBV2 to TRBJ2-1; 7 bases line up with TRBD1. With 10 bases clipped from V and 5 bases from J, the junction kept 8 bases outside the gene matches. The CDR3 length is 13 residues. Germline lookup yields CDR1 SNHLY and CDR2 FYNNEI. The CDR3, as DNA: TGTGCCACCCAGAGGGGGCCGAACAATGAGCAGTTCTTC. Protein: CATQRGPNNEQFF.

Ten or more counts support this clonotype. The chain couples TRBV5-6 to TRBJ1-1; D not resolved. The V gene lost 0 bases and the J gene lost 5 bases, with 11 bases spanning the gap. Looked up from germline, CDR1 is SGHDT and CDR2 is YYEEEE. The CDR3 is 14 residues long. This CDR3 reads CASSLGVGRTEAFF. For the CDR3, the DNA is TGTGCCAGCAGCTTGGGGGTGGGGAGGACTGAAGCTTTCTTT.

This clonotype has a count of ten or more. This sequence joins TRBV13 and TRBJ1-6; 9 bases match TRBD1. V lost 4 bases and J lost 10; bases outside the gene matches: 11. From germline, CDR1 is PRHDT and CDR2 FYEKMQ (reference sequence). The CDR3 extends over 16 amino acids. The CDR3 is CASSSTGTGLHSPLHF. The CDR3 coding sequence is TGTGCCAGCAGCTCCACCGGGACAGGGCTACACTCACCCCTCCACTTT.

In this sample, this clonotype turned up a few times. The chain couples TRBV10-3 to TRBJ1-6; D is undetermined. Between the trimmed V and J ends, which lost 2 bases and 0 bases, there was a span of 5 bases. The CDR3 contains 15 residues. Germline CDR1 reads ENHRY; CDR2 reads SYGVKD. The CDR3 DNA sequence: TGTGCCATCAGTGAGAGAAGCTCCTATAATTCACCCCTCCACTTT. Translated, it gives CAISERSSYNSPLHF.

This clonotype has ten or more counts. The V and J genes are TRBV14 and TRBJ2-1; the D gene is possibly TRBD2 (5 bases). V lost 1 base, J lost 4 bases, and 11 bases lay in between. This CDR3 comprises 15 residues. CDR1 is SGHDN, CDR2 FVKESK, per germline. The chain's CDR3 is CASSQGTGNYNEQFF. In nucleotides, the CDR3 is TGTGCCAGCAGCCAAGGGACTGGAAATTACAATGAGCAGTTCTTC.

The rearrangement links TRBV18 to TRBJ1-5; D is uncertain. The CDR3 runs to 15 residues. V lost 2 bases and J 1 base, leaving 9 bases between the germline ends. Germline V gives CDR1 KGHSH, CDR2 LQKENI. The CDR3 sequence is CASSPKGNSNQPQHF. The CDR3 region has the DNA TGTGCCAGCTCACCAAAGGGTAACAGCAATCAGCCCCAGCATTTT.

This clonotype was seen at least ten times. The chain combines TRBV7-9 with TRBJ1-2; D remains unclear. The CDR3 totals 13 residues. CDR1 SEHNR and CDR2 FQNEAQ come from the germline V gene (reference sequence). Trimming shortened V by 3 bases and J by 9 bases, and 14 bases separated the two germline ends. In DNA form, the CDR3 reads TGTGCCAGCAGCTTTCGTCAGGATTCCCGCTACACCTTC. Translating it yields CASSFRQDSRYTF.

This clonotype was recorded many times. The chain is built from TRBV20-1 and TRBJ1-5; 9 nucleotides align to TRBD1. Trimming removed 5 bases from V and 0 bases from J; junction bases left unmatched: 11. The CDR3 covers 17 residues. CDR1 is DFQATT and CDR2 is SNEGSKA in the germline V gene (reference sequence). The CDR3 spells CSAPSSGTGNSNQPQHF. CDR3 coding DNA: TGCAGTGCTCCATCTTCCGGGACAGGGAATAGCAATCAGCCCCAGCATTTT.

This clonotype was observed at least ten times. The chain employs TRBV15 and TRBJ2-2, with D possibly being TRBD1 or TRBD2 (6 bases each). Trimming removed 6 bases from V and 0 bases from J, with 8 bases in between. CDR1 is LNHNV, CDR2 YYDKDF, per germline (reference sequence). The CDR3 extends over 14 amino acids. The CDR3 coding sequence is TGTGCCACCAGGCGGGACACGAACACCGGGGAGCTGTTTTTT. The encoded protein is CATRRDTNTGELFF. The complete variable domain, with remaining parts taken from reference TRBV15 and TRBJ2-2, reads DAMVIQNPRYQVTQFGKPVTLSCSQTLNHNVMYWYQQKSSQAPKLLFHYYDKDFNNEADTPDNFQSRRPNTSFCFLDIRSPGLGDTAMYLCATRRDTNTGELFFGEGSRLTVL.

This chain connects TRBV28 to TRBJ2-5; 8 bases agree with TRBD2. Germline values: CDR1 MDHEN, CDR2 SYDVKM. Trimming took 7 bases from V and 4 from J; bases not matched to a gene: 8. This CDR3 has 14 residues. Written as DNA, the CDR3 is TGTGCCAGCATCCCCGGGAGGGGATCAGAGACCCAGTACTTC. It translates to CASIPGRGSETQYF.

This chain links TRBV24-1 with TRBJ2-5; D is ambiguous. The CDR3 consists of 15 residues. CDR1 is KGHDR and CDR2 is SFDVKD in the germline V gene. Trimming took 4 bases from V and 5 from J, leaving 16 bases between them. The CDR3 here is CATSDPRGPGETQYF. CDR3 DNA: TGTGCCACCAGTGACCCCCGCGGACCCGGCGAGACCCAGTACTTC.

This clonotype was seen ten or more times. The chain links TRBV5-4 to TRBJ2-5; TRBD2 aligns across 13 bases. The CDR3 has 16 residues. V lost 4 bases, J lost 5 bases, and 8 bases stayed unmatched. Per the germline V gene, CDR1 is SGHNT and CDR2 is YYREEE (reference sequence). The CDR3, as DNA: TGTGCCAGCAGCAACGGACTAGCGGGGGCTCTGGAGACCCAGTACTTC. Translating gives CASSNGLAGALETQYF.

V and J are TRBV6-5 and TRBJ2-1; tentatively, D is TRBD1 or TRBD2 (7 bases each). This CDR3 contains 16 residues. Germline loops: CDR1 MNHEY, CDR2 SVGAGI. V shed 0 bases and J shed 12 bases, with 21 bases lying between them. The CDR3 region has the DNA TGTGCCAGCAGTTACTCGATGGCAGGGGGGGGCGCGCGGCAGTTCTTC. Translated, it gives CASSYSMAGGGARQFF.

This clonotype was counted ten times or more. V is TRBV6-1 and J is TRBJ1-5; perhaps TRBD1 as D (6 bases). The CDR3 length is 14 residues. Germline CDR1 reads MNHNS; CDR2 reads SASEGT. The V gene lost 0 bases and the J gene lost 6 bases, with 9 bases spanning the gap. CDR3 nucleotides: TGTGCCAGCAGTGAAGCGAACAGGGCTCAGCCCCAGCATTTT. Translating gives CASSEANRAQPQHF.

This rearrangement joins TRBV4-2 to TRBJ2-7, with 8 bases matching TRBD2. The CDR3 is 15 residues long. Trimming cost V 1 base and J 1 base; bases outside gene matches: 3. Germline loops: CDR1 LGHNA, CDR2 YNFKEQ. The CDR3 DNA sequence: TGTGCCAGCAGCCAAGGACTAGCGCCTTCCTACGAGCAGTACTTC. Its translation is CASSQGLAPSYEQYF.

The sample holds many counts of this clonotype. The gene calls are TRBV6-5 and TRBJ2-5, with 14 positions matching TRBD2. From germline, CDR1 is MNHEY and CDR2 SVGAGI. This CDR3 is built from 16 residues. Trimming removed 0 bases from V and 5 bases from J; junction bases left unmatched: 2. CDR3 region: CASSYSWTSGGETQYF. The CDR3 coding sequence is TGTGCCAGCAGTTACTCTTGGACTAGCGGGGGGGAGACCCAGTACTTC.

This clonotype has a count of ten or more. The rearrangement links TRBV4-3 to TRBJ2-2; 7 bases are a match to TRBD1. This CDR3 is 17 amino acids long. The trim removed 0 bases at V and 1 base at J, leaving 5 bases unmatched. CDR1 is LGHNA and CDR2 is YSLEER in the germline V gene. In nucleotides, the CDR3 is TGCGCCAGCAGCCAAGATTCGAGGACAGGGAACACCGGGGAGCTGTTTTTT. Translation: CASSQDSRTGNTGELFF.

Details on this clonotype: Sequence at one end of the junction differs from germline and may be a read error. The chain recombines TRBV5-1 with TRBJ2-3, with 8 bases that match TRBD2. The germline gives CDR1 SGHRS, CDR2 YFSETQ. This CDR3 region has 15 residues. The CDR3 nucleotides read TGCGCCAGCAGCTCAGCGGGGGTTAGCACAGATACGCGGTATTTT. Translated, it gives CASSSAGVSTDTRYF.

A few counts support this clonotype. The J gene is TRBJ2-7, the V gene TRBV7-2, with D unresolved. Trimming cost V 5 bases and J 3 bases, with 8 bases left between them. Germline lookup yields CDR1 SGHTA and CDR2 FQGNSA. This CDR3 contains 12 residues. The CDR3 here is CASSGRYYEQYF. As DNA, the CDR3 is TGTGCCAGCAGCGGCCGTTACTACGAGCAGTACTTC.

This clonotype was picked up many times. This rearrangement joins TRBV20-1 to TRBJ1-1; the D is unclear. V shed 3 bases and J shed 5 bases, with 16 bases lying between them. The length of the CDR3 is 14 residues. Germline V lookup: CDR1 DFQATT, CDR2 SNEGSKA (reference sequence). The CDR3 DNA sequence: TGCAGTGCTAGTAGGTCAGGTTGGAGGACTGAAGCTTTCTTT. Amino acid sequence: CSASRSGWRTEAFF.

The chain combines TRBV5-1 with TRBJ1-2, with D possibly matching TRBD1 (6 bases). Between the trimmed V and J ends, which lost 0 bases and 7 bases, there was a span of 16 bases. The CDR3 sequence is 15 residues long. Germline V gene sequence: CDR1 SGHRS, CDR2 YFSETQ. The CDR3 nucleotides are TGCGCCAGCAGCTTGGCGGGCAGCCAGGGGAGTGGCTACACCTTC. Its protein is CASSLAGSQGSGYTF.

This clonotype came up a few times. This chain joins TRBV7-2 and TRBJ2-3, with 7 bases aligning to TRBD1. Looked up from germline, CDR1 is SGHTA and CDR2 is FQGNSA. The CDR3 extends over 15 amino acids. With 1 base clipped from V and 4 bases from J, the junction kept 5 bases outside the gene matches. CDR3: CASSLGGTEADTQYF. The DNA of the CDR3 is TGTGCCAGCAGCTTAGGTGGGACAGAGGCAGATACGCAGTATTTT. Full variable domain (rest looked up from reference TRBV7-2 and TRBJ2-3): GAGVSQSPSNKVTEKGKDVELRCDPISGHTALYWYRQSLGQGLEFLIYFQGNSAPDKSGLPSDRFSAERTGGSVSTLTIQRTQQEDSAVYLCASSLGGTEADTQYFGPGTRLTVL.